Presented here are 21 T cell receptor beta chains from one specimen sequenced in a study of blood T cell repertoires in COVID-19. Sequencing used immunoSEQ multiplex PCR; TCRdb keeps in-frame clones, though not all of them. The sample shows around 250,000 clones, about nine tenths of them seen only once. Input material: PBMCs or T cells enriched from blood (not recorded which). Receptors were obtained from a man aged 18 to 35 who had recovered from COVID-19.

V is TRBV5-4 and J is TRBJ1-1, with D uncertain. CDR3 length: 12 amino acids. Trimming removed 0 bases from V and 2 bases from J, with 2 bases in between. The germline gives CDR1 SGHNT, CDR2 YYREEE (reference sequence). CDR3 residues: CASSLANTEAFF. Written as DNA, the CDR3 is TGTGCCAGCAGCTTGGCTAACACTGAAGCTTTCTTT. The whole variable domain, remainder taken from reference TRBV5-4 and TRBJ1-1, is ETGVTQSPTHLIKTRGQQVTLRCSSQSGHNTVSWYQQALGQGPQFIFQYYREEENGRGNFPPRFSGLQFPNYSSELNVNALELDDSALYLCASSLANTEAFFGQGTRLTVV.

This chain joins TRBV10-3 and TRBJ2-2, with 8 bases lining up with TRBD1. Per germline, CDR1 ENHRY and CDR2 SYGVKD. This CDR3 has 14 residues. The trim removed 10 bases at V and 0 bases at J, leaving 4 bases unmatched. Here the CDR3 DNA reads TGTGCCACCGCAGGGGGCGCGAACACCGGGGAGCTGTTTTTT. It is translated as CATAGGANTGELFF.

V gene TRBV6-5 combines with J gene TRBJ1-1; D call uncertain. The length of the CDR3 is 15 residues. The germline CDR1 and CDR2 sequences are MNHEY and SVGAGI. V lost 7 bases and J lost 2, with 17 bases in between. The DNA of the CDR3 is TGTGCCAGCAAGTCCCTCGTGAGTCCTAACACTGAAGCTTTCTTT. It is translated as CASKSLVSPNTEAFF.

This CDR3 is CASSAHTTNEKLFF. The DNA of the CDR3 is TGTGCCAGCAGTGCACACACAACTAATGAAAAACTGTTTTTT. The V call is TRBV27, the J call TRBJ1-4; D is unclear. This CDR3 is 14 amino acids long. Germline CDR1 and CDR2: MNHEY and SMNVEV (reference sequence). Trimming removed 5 bases from V and 0 bases from J, with 7 bases in between.

The chain links TRBV5-1 to TRBJ1-4; D call uncertain. Germline values: CDR1 SGHRS, CDR2 YFSETQ. V lost 6 bases and J 2 bases, leaving 11 bases between the germline ends. This CDR3 is 14 amino acids long. DNA of the CDR3: TGCGCCAGCACCAAATCCGGGACTAATGAAAAACTGTTTTTT. It is translated as CASTKSGTNEKLFF.

This rearrangement joins TRBV18 to TRBJ2-1; 9 bases are a match to TRBD2. The CDR3 loop spans 14 amino acids. V trimming: 5 bases; J trimming: 9 bases; junction bases outside the gene matches: 8. Germline V gives CDR1 KGHSH, CDR2 LQKENI. CDR3 sequence reads: CASSGSGRISEQFF. The DNA for the CDR3 is TGTGCCAGCTCAGGAAGCGGGAGGATCAGTGAGCAGTTCTTC.

The V and J genes are TRBV7-2 and TRBJ1-2, with D perhaps TRBD1 (5 bases). The germline V and J ends were trimmed by 2 bases and 4 bases, with 14 bases remaining between them. The germline V gene encodes CDR1 SGHTA and CDR2 FQGNSA. CDR3 length equals 15 residues. Here the CDR3 DNA reads TGTGCCAGCAGCTTATATCAGGAGGGGACCTATGGCTACACCTTC. It yields the protein CASSLYQEGTYGYTF.

The chain recombines TRBV2 with TRBJ1-3; 7 bases are a match to TRBD1. J gave up 8 bases and V 4 bases, and 5 bases lay outside the gene matches. This CDR3 spans 13 amino acids. The germline gives CDR1 SNHLY, CDR2 FYNNEI. The CDR3 DNA is TGTGCCAGCAGTGTAACAGGGGCGGACACCATATATTTT. This sequence encodes CASSVTGADTIYF.

The V gene is TRBV5-5, the J gene TRBJ1-1; D uncertain. Trimming cost V 0 bases and J 1 base, with 10 bases left between them. The CDR3 runs to 15 residues. CDR1 is SGHKS, CDR2 YYEKEE, per germline (reference sequence). In nucleotides, the CDR3 is TGTGCCAGCAGCTTGGTATCAGGCACGAACACTGAAGCTTTCTTT. Translating gives CASSLVSGTNTEAFF.

The gene calls are TRBV4-2 and TRBJ2-7; no clear D. V was pared by 0 bases and J by 6 bases, with 12 bases between. The CDR3 sequence is 14 residues long. Germline lookup yields CDR1 LGHNA and CDR2 YNFKEQ. The CDR3 sequence is CASSQDIGTAEQYF. CDR3 nucleotide sequence: TGTGCCAGCAGCCAAGATATAGGAACAGCCGAGCAGTACTTC.

The CDR3 is CASRTGLSTEAFF. The CDR3, as DNA: TGTGCCAGCAGGACAGGGTTGAGCACTGAAGCTTTCTTT. The chain recombines TRBV12-3 or TRBV12-4 with TRBJ1-1; TRBD1 matches 7 bases. V dropped 6 bases and J dropped 4; count of bases not matched to a gene: 5. This CDR3 is built from 13 residues.

The CDR3 loop reads CATSDFPALEQYF. CDR3 DNA sequence: TGTGCCACCAGTGATTTCCCCGCACTCGAGCAGTACTTC. The gene calls are TRBV24-1 and TRBJ2-7, with D hard to call. This CDR3 is 13 amino acids long. Germline V lookup: CDR1 KGHDR, CDR2 SFDVKD. V lost 1 base to trimming and J lost 6 bases, with 9 bases between them.

This clone was found many times. The genes are TRBV19 and TRBJ2-2; TRBD1 matches at 7 bases. V lost 6 bases to trimming and J lost 6 bases; unmatched junction nucleotides: 7. Germline values: CDR1 LNHDA, CDR2 SQIVND (reference sequence). The CDR3 contains 14 residues. CDR3: CASREQGWAGELFF. CDR3 sequence (DNA): TGTGCCAGTAGGGAACAGGGGTGGGCCGGGGAGCTGTTTTTT.

A few counts support this clone. The gene calls are TRBV11-2 and TRBJ2-3; a weak D match, TRBD1 (6 bases). The CDR3 consists of 16 residues. Trimming shortened V by 5 bases and J by 6 bases, and 21 bases separated the two germline ends. The germline V gene encodes CDR1 SGHAT and CDR2 FQNNGV. CDR3 sequence (DNA): TGTGCCAGCAGCGTTACCGGGACACAAGCGACTGATACGCAGTATTTT. It codes for CASSVTGTQATDTQYF. Based on the CDR3 plus reference TRBV11-2 and TRBJ2-3, the full variable domain is EAGVAQSPRYKIIEKRQSVAFWCNPISGHATLYWYQQILGQGPKLLIQFQNNGVVDDSQLPKDRFSAERLKGVDSTLKIQPAKLEDSAVYLCASSVTGTQATDTQYFGPGTRLTVL.

The chain couples TRBV19 to TRBJ2-6; 8 bases align to TRBD1. Germline CDR1 LNHDA, CDR2 SQIVND (reference sequence). J lost 0 bases, V lost 5 bases, and 9 bases had no gene match. The CDR3 extends over 18 amino acids. The CDR3: CASSPLGQAISGANVLTF. CDR3 bases: TGTGCCAGTAGTCCTCTGGGACAGGCGATCTCTGGGGCCAACGTCCTGACTTTC.

The genes are TRBV12-5 and TRBJ2-3, with 7 bases aligning to TRBD2. Germline V gene sequence: CDR1 LGHNT, CDR2 FRNRAP. This CDR3 has 18 amino acids. J lost 1 base, V lost 1 base, and 11 bases had no gene match. The DNA for the CDR3 is TGTGCTAGTGGTTTGGCCCTTTTGGGGAGCGGGGGCACAGATACGCAGTATTTT. Its protein product is CASGLALLGSGGTDTQYF.

The chain carries TRBV7-9 and TRBJ1-5; D not certain. CDR1 is SEHNR and CDR2 is FQNEAQ in the germline V gene (reference sequence). CDR3 length: 14 amino acids. V lost 4 bases and J lost 0, with 7 bases in between. The CDR3 DNA sequence: TGTGCCAGCAGCTCCTATGATAGCAATCAGCCCCAGCATTTT. Translation: CASSSYDSNQPQHF. Based on the CDR3 plus reference TRBV7-9 and TRBJ1-5, the full variable domain is DTGVSQNPRHKITKRGQNVTFRCDPISEHNRLYWYRQTLGQGPEFLTYFQNEAQLEKSRLLSDRFSAERPKGSFSTLEIQRTEQGDSAMYLCASSSYDSNQPQHFGDGTRLSIL.

The chain uses TRBV5-1 and TRBJ2-1; TRBD2 matches at 9 bases. The CDR3 is 15 residues long. V was clipped by 1 base and J by 8 bases; unmatched bases: 7. Germline V CDR1 and CDR2: SGHRS, YFSETQ. Here the CDR3 reads CASSLRLAGIYEQFF. The DNA of the CDR3 is TGCGCCAGCAGCTTGAGGCTAGCGGGAATCTATGAGCAGTTCTTC.

V and J are TRBV9 and TRBJ1-1; the D is unclear. Germline CDR1 reads SGDLS; CDR2 reads YYNGEE. CDR3 length equals 20 residues. The V and J ends lost 0 bases and 2 bases respectively, with 26 bases between them. CDR3 protein: CASSVAPRAEDKPKNTEAFF. The DNA of the CDR3 is TGTGCCAGCAGCGTAGCTCCGCGGGCAGAAGATAAACCGAAAAACACTGAAGCTTTCTTT.

The CDR3 protein is CASSISSTNEKLFF. DNA of the CDR3: TGTGCCAGTAGTATATCTTCCACTAATGAAAAACTGTTTTTT. The chain carries TRBV19 and TRBJ1-4; D is unresolved. Per the germline V gene, CDR1 is LNHDA and CDR2 is SQIVND (reference sequence). The germline V and J ends were trimmed by 2 bases and 2 bases, with 6 bases remaining between them. The CDR3 consists of 14 residues.

This clone occurred once. V and J are TRBV18 and TRBJ1-6; D possibly corresponds to TRBD1 (6 bases). The CDR3 has 15 residues. Trimming took 3 bases from V and 6 from J, leaving 12 bases between them. Looked up from germline, CDR1 is KGHSH and CDR2 is LQKENI. This CDR3 is CASSPGTGSNSPLHF. For the CDR3, the DNA is TGTGCCAGCTCACCCGGCACAGGGAGTAATTCACCCCTCCACTTT.